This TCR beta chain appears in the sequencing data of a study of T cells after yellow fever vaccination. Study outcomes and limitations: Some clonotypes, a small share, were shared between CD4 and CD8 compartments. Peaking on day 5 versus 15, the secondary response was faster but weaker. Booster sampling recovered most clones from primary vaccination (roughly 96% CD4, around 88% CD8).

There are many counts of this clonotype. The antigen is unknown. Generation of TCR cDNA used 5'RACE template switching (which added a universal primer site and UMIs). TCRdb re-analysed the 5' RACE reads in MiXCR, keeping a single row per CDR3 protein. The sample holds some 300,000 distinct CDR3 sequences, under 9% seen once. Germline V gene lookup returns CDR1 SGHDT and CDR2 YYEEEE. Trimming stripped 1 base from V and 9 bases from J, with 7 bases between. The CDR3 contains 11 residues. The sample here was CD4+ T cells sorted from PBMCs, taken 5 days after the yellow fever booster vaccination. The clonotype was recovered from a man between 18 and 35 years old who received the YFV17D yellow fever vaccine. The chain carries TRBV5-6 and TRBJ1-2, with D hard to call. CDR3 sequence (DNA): TGTGCCAGCAGCTTGACGGTGAGCTACACCTTC. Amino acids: CASSLTVSYTF.